Included here is one T cell receptor (beta chain) sequence, with context. Libraries were prepared by immunoSEQ multiplex PCR; TCRdb keeps only in-frame clonotypes and omits some of them. The sample gives 60,000 or so clones, roughly nine tenths of which show up once; around a tenth is in the top ten. The data stem from a study of glioma-infiltrating T cells after dendritic cell vaccination. The CDR3 contains 15 residues. V lost 3 bases, J lost 3 bases, and 15 bases lay in between. The germline CDR1 and CDR2 sequences are SGHAT and FQNNGV. Time point here: after dendritic cell vaccination, including at tumor progression/relapse.

This TCR was sampled from a human donor with glioblastoma. This chain links TRBV11-2 with TRBJ2-7; tentatively, D is TRBD1 (5 bases). This specimen consisted of blood, obtained after dendritic cell vaccination. The CDR3 is CASSFELTANYEQYF. For the CDR3, the DNA is TGTGCCAGCAGCTTCGAGCTGACAGCAAACTACGAGCAGTACTTC.